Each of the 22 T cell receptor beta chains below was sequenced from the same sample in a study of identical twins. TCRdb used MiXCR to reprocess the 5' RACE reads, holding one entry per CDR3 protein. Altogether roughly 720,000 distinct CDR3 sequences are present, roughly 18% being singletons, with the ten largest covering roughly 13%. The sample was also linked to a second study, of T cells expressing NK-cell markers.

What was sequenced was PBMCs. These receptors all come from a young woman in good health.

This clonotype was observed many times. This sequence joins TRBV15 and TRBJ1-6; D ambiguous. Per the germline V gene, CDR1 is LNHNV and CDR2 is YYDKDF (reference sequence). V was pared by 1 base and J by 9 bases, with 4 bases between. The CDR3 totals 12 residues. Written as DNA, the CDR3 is TGTGCCACCAGCAGAGCGAGTTCACCCCTCCACTTT. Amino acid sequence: CATSRASSPLHF.

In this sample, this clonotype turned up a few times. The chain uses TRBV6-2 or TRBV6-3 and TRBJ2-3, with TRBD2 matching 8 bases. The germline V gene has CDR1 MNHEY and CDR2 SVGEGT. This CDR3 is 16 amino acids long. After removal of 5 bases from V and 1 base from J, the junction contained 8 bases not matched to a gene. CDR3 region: CASSDERGSGTDTQYF. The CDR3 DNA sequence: TGTGCCAGCAGTGATGAGCGGGGGTCCGGCACAGATACGCAGTATTTT.

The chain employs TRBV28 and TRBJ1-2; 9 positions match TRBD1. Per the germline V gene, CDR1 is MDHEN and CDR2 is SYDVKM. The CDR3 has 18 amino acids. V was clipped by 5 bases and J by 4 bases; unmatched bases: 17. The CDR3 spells CASSPVHTGGSDLYGYTF. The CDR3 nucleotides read TGTGCCAGCAGTCCAGTCCACACAGGGGGCTCTGACCTCTATGGCTACACCTTC.

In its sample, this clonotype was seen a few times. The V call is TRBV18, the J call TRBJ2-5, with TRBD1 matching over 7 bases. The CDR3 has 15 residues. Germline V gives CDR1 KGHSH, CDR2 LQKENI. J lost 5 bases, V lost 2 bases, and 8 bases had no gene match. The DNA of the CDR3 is TGTGCCAGCTCACCATGGACAGGAGCCCGGGAGACCCAGTACTTC. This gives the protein CASSPWTGARETQYF.

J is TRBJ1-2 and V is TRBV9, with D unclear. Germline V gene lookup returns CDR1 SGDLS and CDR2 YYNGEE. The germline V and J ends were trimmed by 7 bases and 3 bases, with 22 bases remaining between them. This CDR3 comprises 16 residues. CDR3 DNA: TGTGCCAGCGAGTTGGTTCGAGGGCCCCTCTACTATGGCTACACCTTC. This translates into CASELVRGPLYYGYTF.

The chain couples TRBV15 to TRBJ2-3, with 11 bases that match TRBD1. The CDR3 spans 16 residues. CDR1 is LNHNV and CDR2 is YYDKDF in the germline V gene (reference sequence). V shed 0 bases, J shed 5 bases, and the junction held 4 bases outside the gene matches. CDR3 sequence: CATSRDVGQGEDTQYF. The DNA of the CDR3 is TGTGCCACCAGCAGAGATGTGGGACAGGGGGAAGATACGCAGTATTTT.

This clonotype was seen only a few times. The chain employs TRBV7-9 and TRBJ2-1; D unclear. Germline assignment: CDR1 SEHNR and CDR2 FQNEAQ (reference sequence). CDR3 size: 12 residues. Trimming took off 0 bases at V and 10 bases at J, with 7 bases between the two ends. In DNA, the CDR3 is TGTGCCAGCAGCTTAGCGGGTGAGGAGCAGTTCTTC. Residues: CASSLAGEEQFF.

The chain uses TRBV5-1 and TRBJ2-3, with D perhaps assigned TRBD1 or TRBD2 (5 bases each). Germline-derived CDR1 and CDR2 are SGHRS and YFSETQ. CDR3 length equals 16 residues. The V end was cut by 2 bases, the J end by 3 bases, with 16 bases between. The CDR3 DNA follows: TGCGCCAGCAGCTTCGGGGACGTCGCGGTGACAGATACGCAGTATTTT. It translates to CASSFGDVAVTDTQYF.

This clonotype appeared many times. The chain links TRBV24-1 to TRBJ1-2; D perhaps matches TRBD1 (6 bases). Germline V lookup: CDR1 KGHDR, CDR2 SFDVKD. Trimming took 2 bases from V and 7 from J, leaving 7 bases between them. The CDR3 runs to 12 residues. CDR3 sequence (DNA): TGTGCCACCAGTGATTCGGACAGTGGCTACACCTTC. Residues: CATSDSDSGYTF.

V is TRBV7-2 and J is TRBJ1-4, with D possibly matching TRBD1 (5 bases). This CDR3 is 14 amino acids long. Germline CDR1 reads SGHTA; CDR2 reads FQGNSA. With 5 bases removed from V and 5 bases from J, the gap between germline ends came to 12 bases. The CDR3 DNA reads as TGTGCCAGCAGCATGACGGGACGGAATGAAAAACTGTTTTTT. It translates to CASSMTGRNEKLFF. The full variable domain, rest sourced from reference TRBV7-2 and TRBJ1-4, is GAGVSQSPSNKVTEKGKDVELRCDPISGHTALYWYRQSLGQGLEFLIYFQGNSAPDKSGLPSDRFSAERTGGSVSTLTIQRTQQEDSAVYLCASSMTGRNEKLFFGSGTQLSVL.

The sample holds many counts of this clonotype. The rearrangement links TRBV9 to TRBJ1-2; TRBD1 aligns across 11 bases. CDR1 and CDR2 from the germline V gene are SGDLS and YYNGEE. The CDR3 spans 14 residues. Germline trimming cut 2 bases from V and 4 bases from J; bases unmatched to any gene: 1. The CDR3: CASSVGTGGYGYTF. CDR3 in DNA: TGTGCCAGCAGCGTGGGGACAGGGGGCTATGGCTACACCTTC.

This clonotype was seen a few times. In DNA, the CDR3 is TGTGCCACCAGCAGAGAATCCGGGGAGCTGTTTTTT. This gives the protein CATSRESGELFF. The V and J genes are TRBV15 and TRBJ2-2; D is unclear. With 0 bases removed from V and 6 bases from J, the gap between germline ends came to 2 bases. The CDR3 is 12 amino acids. Germline V gene sequence: CDR1 LNHNV, CDR2 YYDKDF (reference sequence).

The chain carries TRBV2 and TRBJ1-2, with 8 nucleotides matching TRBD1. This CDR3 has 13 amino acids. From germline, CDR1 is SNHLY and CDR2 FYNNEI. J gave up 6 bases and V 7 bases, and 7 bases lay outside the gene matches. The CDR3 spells CASTFGQGDGYTF. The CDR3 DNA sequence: TGTGCCAGCACCTTCGGACAGGGCGATGGCTACACCTTC.

The CDR3 region is CSARTSSYNSPLHF. The CDR3 DNA reads as TGCAGTGCTAGAACGAGCTCCTATAATTCACCCCTCCACTTT. The genes are TRBV20-1 and TRBJ1-6, with D unresolved. CDR1 and CDR2 (germline): DFQATT, SNEGSKA (reference sequence). This CDR3 comprises 14 residues. V lost 2 bases, J lost 0 bases, and 5 bases lay in between.

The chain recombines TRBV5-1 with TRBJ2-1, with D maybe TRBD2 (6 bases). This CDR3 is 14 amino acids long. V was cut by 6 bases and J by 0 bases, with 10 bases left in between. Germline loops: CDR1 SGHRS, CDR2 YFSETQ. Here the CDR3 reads CASKGRGSYNEQFF. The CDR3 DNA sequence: TGCGCCAGCAAGGGGCGGGGCTCCTACAATGAGCAGTTCTTC.

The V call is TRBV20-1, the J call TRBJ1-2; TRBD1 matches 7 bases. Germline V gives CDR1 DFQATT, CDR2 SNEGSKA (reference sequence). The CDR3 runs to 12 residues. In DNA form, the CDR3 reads TGCAGCGGGTCGGGACAGATCTATGGCTACACCTTC. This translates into CSGSGQIYGYTF.

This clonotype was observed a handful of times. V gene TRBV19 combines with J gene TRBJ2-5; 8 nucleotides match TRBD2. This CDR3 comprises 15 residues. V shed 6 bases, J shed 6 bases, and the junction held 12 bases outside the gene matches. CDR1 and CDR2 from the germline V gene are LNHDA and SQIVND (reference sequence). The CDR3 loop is CASSGFLAGEKTQYF. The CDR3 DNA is TGTGCCAGTAGCGGATTCCTAGCGGGCGAGAAGACCCAGTACTTC.

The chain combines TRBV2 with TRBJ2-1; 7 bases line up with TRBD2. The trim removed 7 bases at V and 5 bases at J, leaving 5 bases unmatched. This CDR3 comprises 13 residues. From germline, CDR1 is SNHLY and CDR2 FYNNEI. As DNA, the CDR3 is TGTGCCAGCAAGCTAGCGGAGGACAATGAGCAGTTCTTC. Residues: CASKLAEDNEQFF.

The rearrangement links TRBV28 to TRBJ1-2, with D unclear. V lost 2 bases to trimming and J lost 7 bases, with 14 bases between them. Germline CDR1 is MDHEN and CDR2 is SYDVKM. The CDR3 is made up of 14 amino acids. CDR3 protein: CASSLPDSRGGYTF. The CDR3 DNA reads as TGTGCCAGCAGTTTACCGGACTCCCGTGGTGGCTACACCTTC.

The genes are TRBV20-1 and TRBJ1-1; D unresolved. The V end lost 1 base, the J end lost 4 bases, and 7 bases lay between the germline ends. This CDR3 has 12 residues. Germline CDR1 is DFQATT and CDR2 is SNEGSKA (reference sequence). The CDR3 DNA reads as TGCAGTGCTAGAGCGAGAATCACTGAAGCTTTCTTT. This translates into CSARARITEAFF.

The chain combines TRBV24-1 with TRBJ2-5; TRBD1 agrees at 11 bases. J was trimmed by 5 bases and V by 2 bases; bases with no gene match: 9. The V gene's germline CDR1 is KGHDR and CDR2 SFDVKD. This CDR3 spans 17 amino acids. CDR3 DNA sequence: TGTGCCACCAGTGATTCCACCGGGACAGGGGGTTTGGAGACCCAGTACTTC. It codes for CATSDSTGTGGLETQYF.

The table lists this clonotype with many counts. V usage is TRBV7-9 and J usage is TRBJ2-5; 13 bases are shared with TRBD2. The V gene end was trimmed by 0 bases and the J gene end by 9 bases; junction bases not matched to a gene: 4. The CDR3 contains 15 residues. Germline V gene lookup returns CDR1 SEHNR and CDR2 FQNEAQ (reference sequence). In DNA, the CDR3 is TGTGCCAGCAGCTTAGCCGGGACTAGCGGGACGTCCCAGTACTTC. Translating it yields CASSLAGTSGTSQYF.